Below, 30 T cell receptor beta chains from the same sample are listed, as sequenced in a study of T-cell memory formation after mild COVID-19. Via MiXCR, TCRdb re-called the 5' RACE reads, giving one row per CDR3 protein. This sample has about 310,000 distinct CDR3 sequences, with approximately 19% found just once. Sequenced material: PBMCs or a T cell subset sorted from them (not recorded which). These receptors all stem from a man aged 18 to 29 who had mild COVID-19 (a few samples of this study predate the infection). Cell type and time point are not known.

The chain links TRBV4-1 to TRBJ1-1; no firm D call. From germline, CDR1 is MGHRA and CDR2 YSYEKL. V was clipped by 6 bases and J by 5 bases, with 16 bases between them. CDR3 size: 14 residues. CDR3 in DNA: TGCGCCAGCAGAGGATTCGGGGATAGTACTGAAGCTTTCTTT. Translating gives CASRGFGDSTEAFF.

This clonotype came up a few times. The chain recombines TRBV3-1 with TRBJ2-2; D gene uncertain. The V and J ends lost 2 bases and 3 bases respectively, with 4 bases between them. The CDR3 has 13 amino acids. CDR1 LGHDT and CDR2 YNNKEL come from the germline V gene (reference sequence). The CDR3 nucleotides read TGTGCCAGCAGCCAAAGTCACACCGGGGAGCTGTTTTTT. Translation: CASSQSHTGELFF.

This clonotype was observed many times. J is TRBJ2-7 and V is TRBV7-2; 7 bases match TRBD1. The V gene end was trimmed by 3 bases and the J gene end by 4 bases; junction bases not matched to a gene: 12. The CDR3 sequence is 16 residues long. Germline V gives CDR1 SGHTA, CDR2 FQGNSA. The CDR3 region has the DNA TGTGCCAGCAGCTTTGGGATCGGGGACAGAACATACGAGCAGTACTTC. The encoded protein is CASSFGIGDRTYEQYF.

This chain joins TRBV5-6 and TRBJ1-1, with D possibly TRBD1 on 6 matching bases. Trimming took off 2 bases at V and 1 base at J, with 15 bases between the two ends. Germline CDR1 is SGHDT and CDR2 is YYEEEE. The length of the CDR3 is 16 residues. CDR3 sequence (DNA): TGTGCCAGCAGCTTTTCCTGGAGGGGGAAGAACACTGAAGCTTTCTTT. It translates to CASSFSWRGKNTEAFF.

This rearrangement joins TRBV7-2 to TRBJ1-3, with D unresolved. This CDR3 is 15 amino acids long. Germline V gives CDR1 SGHTA, CDR2 FQGNSA. V lost 7 bases to trimming and J lost 8 bases, with 21 bases between them. The CDR3 sequence: CASKRRSFDRDTIYF. The CDR3 DNA reads as TGTGCCAGCAAGCGCAGGAGCTTCGATAGAGACACCATATATTTT.

The chain employs TRBV7-2 and TRBJ1-6, with D unclear. CDR3 length: 20 residues. Per the germline V gene, CDR1 is SGHTA and CDR2 is FQGNSA. Trimming took 4 bases from V and 11 from J, leaving 33 bases between them. Here the CDR3 DNA reads TGTGCCAGCAGCTCTTATACCCCCCGTACCGTCCGGGCCCCAGGAGCACCCCTCCACTTT. Translating gives CASSSYTPRTVRAPGAPLHF.

The chain recombines TRBV7-6 with TRBJ2-1, with 7 bases aligning to TRBD2. V lost 5 bases and J lost 7; bases outside the gene matches: 11. Germline V lookup: CDR1 SGHVS, CDR2 FNYEAQ. This CDR3 is 15 amino acids long. CDR3 loop: CASSPASGSPNEQFF. CDR3 DNA sequence: TGTGCCAGCAGCCCCGCTAGCGGAAGCCCTAATGAGCAGTTCTTC.

The gene calls are TRBV7-9 and TRBJ2-3, with a tentative D call TRBD1 (5 bases). The CDR3 totals 15 residues. Germline V gene data show CDR1 as SEHNR and CDR2 as FQNEAQ (reference sequence). Between the trimmed V and J ends, which lost 5 bases and 2 bases, there was a span of 14 bases. CDR3 in DNA: TGTGCCAGCAGCCTCCGGCAGGGAAACACAGATACGCAGTATTTT. As protein: CASSLRQGNTDTQYF.

This clonotype has a handful of counts. CDR3 nucleotides: TGTGCCAGCAGGTCCCCGGGACTCAAAGAGACCCAGTACTTC. Amino acids: CASRSPGLKETQYF. The rearrangement uses TRBV7-2 and TRBJ2-5; possibly TRBD2 for D (6 bases). The V gene lost 6 bases and the J gene lost 3 bases, with 14 bases spanning the gap. Germline V lookup: CDR1 SGHTA, CDR2 FQGNSA. The CDR3 loop spans 14 amino acids. The whole variable domain, remainder taken from reference TRBV7-2 and TRBJ2-5, is GAGVSQSPSNKVTEKGKDVELRCDPISGHTALYWYRQSLGQGLEFLIYFQGNSAPDKSGLPSDRFSAERTGGSVSTLTIQRTQQEDSAVYLCASRSPGLKETQYFGPGTRLLVL.

This clonotype was detected only a few times. The V and J genes are TRBV3-1 and TRBJ2-2; 8 bases agree with TRBD2. The CDR3 has 16 amino acids. Germline trimming cut 3 bases from V and 1 base from J; bases unmatched to any gene: 4. The germline gives CDR1 LGHDT, CDR2 YNNKEL (reference sequence). The CDR3 nucleotides are TGTGCCAGCAGCCAGAGGGGACTAGTGAACACCGGGGAGCTGTTTTTT. Amino acid sequence: CASSQRGLVNTGELFF.

CDR3 nucleotides: TGTGCCAGCAGTTACGGGGGGCAAGAGACCCAGTACTTC. It codes for CASSYGGQETQYF. V is TRBV6-5 and J is TRBJ2-5; perhaps TRBD2 as D (6 bases). Between the trimmed V and J ends, which lost 2 bases and 2 bases, there was a span of 6 bases. The germline V gene encodes CDR1 MNHEY and CDR2 SVGAGI. This CDR3 region has 13 residues.

The CDR3 region has the DNA TGTGCCAGCAGGCTGACAGGGGAAGATACGCAGTATTTT. It specifies CASRLTGEDTQYF. This sequence joins TRBV12-3 or TRBV12-4 and TRBJ2-3; 8 bases are a match to TRBD1. The CDR3 has 13 residues. The ends lost 6 bases at V and 5 bases at J; junction bases unmatched: 4.

This clonotype has just a few counts. The V gene is TRBV27, the J gene TRBJ2-5, with 9 bases identical to TRBD2. Germline V gives CDR1 MNHEY, CDR2 SMNVEV (reference sequence). This CDR3 has 15 residues. V lost 2 bases, J lost 2 bases, and 3 bases stayed unmatched. The DNA of the CDR3 is TGTGCCAGCAGTTTAGCGGGGGGGTTACAAGAGACCCAGTACTTC. Translation: CASSLAGGLQETQYF.

This chain uses TRBV3-1 with TRBJ1-4; tentative D call: TRBD1 (5 bases). The germline V and J ends were trimmed by 5 bases and 7 bases, with 20 bases remaining between them. In germline, CDR1 is LGHDT, CDR2 YNNKEL (reference sequence). The CDR3 extends over 16 amino acids. CDR3 coding DNA: TGTGCCAGCAGCAGAAACCAGGGTCCCTGGGGTGAAAAACTGTTTTTT. Translated, it gives CASSRNQGPWGEKLFF. Complete variable domain (other parts from reference TRBV3-1 and TRBJ1-4): DTAVSQTPKYLVTQMGNDKSIKCEQNLGHDTMYWYKQDSKKFLKIMFSYNNKELIINETVPNRFSPKSPDKAHLNLHINSLELGDSAVYFCASSRNQGPWGEKLFFGSGTQLSVL.

About this clonotype: Because it lacks the conserved phenylalanine or tryptophan at the end, this CDR3 is likely a read error. It is unclear where the CDR3 begins or ends on the DNA, so no DNA is shown, and the CDR3 is as TCRdb lists it. The chain uses TRBV12-3 or TRBV12-4 and TRBJ1-2; TRBD1, as called in the table, went unchecked against the DNA. Ends included, the CDR3 has 10 residues. The CDR3 loop is CASSGDRVFL.

The chain recombines TRBV20-1 with TRBJ1-2; the match to TRBD1 covers 8 bases. There are 15 residues in the CDR3. CDR1 DFQATT and CDR2 SNEGSKA come from the germline V gene (reference sequence). The junction had 4 bases not matched to a gene; V was cut back by 1 base and J by 0 bases. For the CDR3, the DNA is TGCAGTGCTAGAGTCAAGACAGGGGCTAACTATGGCTACACCTTC. It translates to CSARVKTGANYGYTF.

There are a few counts of this clonotype. This chain uses TRBV9 with TRBJ2-1, with D tentatively TRBD2 (5 bases). The CDR3 loop spans 15 amino acids. Trimming took off 0 bases at V and 3 bases at J, with 10 bases between the two ends. Germline CDR1 reads SGDLS; CDR2 reads YYNGEE. The CDR3 loop is CASSVELEDYNEQFF. The CDR3 coding sequence is TGTGCCAGCAGCGTAGAACTAGAAGACTACAATGAGCAGTTCTTC.

This clonotype showed up just a few times. V is TRBV5-6 and J is TRBJ2-7; D is uncertain. V lost 6 bases and J 0 bases, leaving 10 bases between the germline ends. Germline values: CDR1 SGHDT, CDR2 YYEEEE. CDR3 length: 13 residues. CDR3 in amino acids: CASTRKGSYEQYV. CDR3 in DNA: TGTGCCAGCACCCGAAAGGGCTCCTACGAGCAGTACGTC.

This chain joins TRBV7-2 and TRBJ1-6; 8 bases align to TRBD1. This CDR3 has 16 amino acids. V shed 6 bases and J 10 bases; nucleotides not matched to a gene: 14. The germline CDR1 and CDR2 sequences are SGHTA and FQGNSA. The CDR3 spells CASRLLPTGAGSPLHF. The CDR3 DNA reads as TGTGCCAGCAGACTCTTACCGACAGGGGCTGGGTCACCCCTCCACTTT.

This clonotype was seen repeatedly, ten times or more. The gene calls are TRBV7-2 and TRBJ2-1; a weak D match, TRBD2 (6 bases). V was trimmed by 1 base and J by 1 base, leaving 8 bases between them. Germline CDR1 SGHTA, CDR2 FQGNSA. This CDR3 has 15 amino acids. CDR3 in DNA: TGTGCCAGCAGCTTAGAGGGACTGTCCTACAATGAGCAGTTCTTC. Protein product: CASSLEGLSYNEQFF.

Concerning this clonotype: The junction does not match germline at one end; this may be a read error. V is TRBV7-7 and J is TRBJ2-1; tentatively, D is TRBD1 (7 bases). This CDR3 spans 14 amino acids. Germline loops: CDR1 SSHAT, CDR2 FNYEAQ (reference sequence). This CDR3 reads CASSPGGQRYEQFF. The CDR3 region has the DNA TGTGCTAGCAGCCCCGGGGGACAGCGATATGAGCAGTTCTTC.

Only a few counts were recorded for this clonotype. The chain recombines TRBV6-5 with TRBJ1-5; 11 bases map to TRBD1. J gave up 6 bases and V 6 bases, and 7 bases lay outside the gene matches. The CDR3 length is 15 residues. The V gene's germline CDR1 is MNHEY and CDR2 SVGAGI. The CDR3 bases are TGTGCCAGCAGGAAAGGACAGGGGGCAGGTCAGCCCCAGCATTTT. It specifies CASRKGQGAGQPQHF.

The chain recombines TRBV19 with TRBJ1-1; D gene uncertain. This CDR3 is built from 13 residues. V was cut by 5 bases and J by 4 bases, with 11 bases left in between. Per the germline V gene, CDR1 is LNHDA and CDR2 is SQIVND (reference sequence). The CDR3 bases are TGTGCCAGTAGTTTTCGGGGATTCACTGAAGCTTTCTTT. Translation: CASSFRGFTEAFF.

The rearrangement joins TRBV14 to TRBJ1-2; D is perhaps TRBD1 (5 bases). CDR1 and CDR2 (germline): SGHDN, FVKESK. This CDR3 region has 13 residues. Trimming cost V 4 bases and J 11 bases, with 17 bases left between them. CDR3 in DNA: TGTGCCAGCAGCCCGGGACGGAAGAGTGGATACACCTTC. This encodes CASSPGRKSGYTF. Looking up the rest from reference TRBV14 and TRBJ1-2 gives the full variable domain: EAGVTQFPSHSVIEKGQTVTLRCDPISGHDNLYWYRRVMGKEIKFLLHFVKESKQDESGMPNNRFLAERTGGTYSTLKVQPAELEDSGVYFCASSPGRKSGYTFGSGTRLTVV.

This clonotype was counted between two and nine times. The chain joins TRBV7-2 to TRBJ2-3, with 9 bases aligning to TRBD1. The CDR3 has 16 residues. The V gene's germline CDR1 is SGHTA and CDR2 FQGNSA. V lost 1 base, J lost 2 bases, and 4 bases stayed unmatched. CDR3 nucleotides: TGTGCCAGCAGCTTAGTGACAGGGGGGCTCACAGATACGCAGTATTTT. Amino acid sequence: CASSLVTGGLTDTQYF.

This CDR3 reads CASSFVSAMNTEAFF. CDR3 coding DNA: TGTGCCAGCAGTTTCGTCTCTGCGATGAACACTGAAGCTTTCTTT. The chain recombines TRBV27 with TRBJ1-1; no definite D call. V gave up 3 bases and J gave up 0 bases, with 11 bases separating them. Germline-derived CDR1 and CDR2 are MNHEY and SMNVEV (reference sequence). The CDR3 is 15 amino acids.

The chain combines TRBV6-5 with TRBJ1-1; D uncertain. CDR1 and CDR2 from the germline V gene are MNHEY and SVGAGI. The CDR3 has 13 amino acids. The V end lost 7 bases, the J end lost 1 base, and 10 bases lay between the germline ends. The CDR3 reads CASTEWGNTEAFF. The CDR3 bases are TGTGCCAGCACAGAGTGGGGGAACACTGAAGCTTTCTTT.

This clonotype was seen at least ten times. The chain combines TRBV4-3 with TRBJ1-1; D gene uncertain. The germline V and J ends were trimmed by 3 bases and 3 bases, with 17 bases remaining between them. The CDR3 totals 16 residues. Germline-derived CDR1 and CDR2 are LGHNA and YSLEER. The CDR3 DNA sequence: TGCGCCAGCAGCCATGACGATTGGGGTTCGGACACTGAAGCTTTCTTT. Its protein product is CASSHDDWGSDTEAFF.

The chain has TRBV10-3 and TRBJ1-1; D ambiguous. This CDR3 is 12 amino acids long. The germline CDR1 and CDR2 sequences are ENHRY and SYGVKD. V shed 4 bases and J shed 4 bases, with 7 bases lying between them. In DNA, the CDR3 is TGTGCCATCAGTGTCGGAGGCACTGAAGCTTTCTTT. As protein: CAISVGGTEAFF.

This clonotype appeared a few times. This chain connects TRBV7-2 to TRBJ2-3; 9 bases align to TRBD2. The V segment lost 5 bases and the J segment 5 bases; nucleotides outside the gene matches: 11. This CDR3 contains 16 residues. The germline V gene encodes CDR1 SGHTA and CDR2 FQGNSA. The CDR3 loop reads CASSRGPSGTGDTQYF. CDR3 nucleotides: TGTGCCAGCAGCCGAGGGCCTAGCGGGACGGGAGATACGCAGTATTTT.